This is a list of T cell receptor beta chains from one sample in a study of cytomegalovirus exposure and HLA in healthy donors. Clones were read by immunoSEQ multiplex PCR, and TCRdb kept only the in-frame ones, dropping some. The sample consists of about 120,000 clones, 70% to 80% of them appearing once. The sample taken for sequencing was PBMCs. The receptors were sampled from a woman between 50 and 59 years old in good health and CMV-seropositive. The CDR3 runs from the conserved cysteine through the conserved F or W. Each record gives: J gene, D gene, clone size, V gene, CDR3 protein, CDR3 DNA. The D gene is left open where the match is weak. Rows may omit the clone size; those that give it use once, few, many or a size class.

J gene: TRBJ2-7; D gene: TRBD2; clone size: once; V gene: TRBV11-2; CDR3 protein: CASSFLAGAYEQYF; CDR3 DNA: TGTGCCAGCAGCTTTCTAGCGGGAGCCTACGAGCAGTACTTC
J gene: TRBJ1-1; D gene: TRBD1; clone size: .; V gene: TRBV30; CDR3 protein: CAWSVGTVMNTEAFF; CDR3 DNA: TGTGCCTGGAGTGTGGGGACAGTCATGAACACTGAAGCTTTCTTT
J gene: TRBJ2-3; D gene: TRBD2; clone size: .; V gene: TRBV5-1; CDR3 protein: CASSLSAGESDTQYF; CDR3 DNA: TGCGCCAGCAGCTTGTCTGCGGGAGAGTCAGATACGCAGTATTTT
J gene: TRBJ1-2; D gene: .; clone size: .; V gene: TRBV28; CDR3 protein: CASSFLGHDYGYTF; CDR3 DNA: TGTGCCAGCAGTTTTTTGGGGCACGACTATGGCTACACCTTC
J gene: TRBJ2-1; D gene: TRBD1; clone size: once; V gene: TRBV7-9; CDR3 protein: CASSLRPAGGNEQFF; CDR3 DNA: TGTGCCAGCAGCTTACGGCCGGCAGGGGGCAATGAGCAGTTCTTC
J gene: TRBJ2-7; D gene: .; clone size: .; V gene: TRBV28; CDR3 protein: CASKEGGGQYEQYF; CDR3 DNA: TGTGCCAGCAAAGAAGGGGGAGGGCAGTACGAGCAGTACTTC
J gene: TRBJ2-3; D gene: .; clone size: .; V gene: TRBV21-1; CDR3 protein: CASRRTSGRDTQYF; CDR3 DNA: TGTGCCAGCAGGAGGACTAGCGGGAGGGATACGCAGTATTTT
J gene: TRBJ2-7; D gene: .; clone size: once; V gene: TRBV27; CDR3 protein: CASSFCPVCEQYF; CDR3 DNA: TGTGCCAGCAGTTTCTGCCCGGTATGCGAGCAGTACTTC
J gene: TRBJ1-2; D gene: .; clone size: once; V gene: TRBV19; CDR3 protein: CASSIIGGNYGYTF; CDR3 DNA: TGTGCCAGTAGTATAATCGGGGGTAACTATGGCTACACCTTC
J gene: TRBJ2-1; D gene: TRBD2; clone size: .; V gene: TRBV7-9; CDR3 protein: CASSFVLAGGPNNEQFF; CDR3 DNA: TGTGCCAGCAGCTTCGTACTAGCGGGGGGACCAAACAATGAGCAGTTCTTC
J gene: TRBJ1-1; D gene: .; clone size: .; V gene: TRBV18; CDR3 protein: CASSPRGGNTEAFF; CDR3 DNA: TGTGCCAGCTCACCACGGGGGGGCAACACTGAAGCTTTCTTT
J gene: TRBJ2-7; D gene: .; clone size: .; V gene: TRBV7-9; CDR3 protein: CASSLAGGTYEQYF; CDR3 DNA: TGTGCCAGCAGCTTAGCGGGGGGAACCTACGAGCAGTACTTC
J gene: TRBJ2-5; D gene: .; clone size: .; V gene: TRBV4-3; CDR3 protein: CASSQTGFGETQYF; CDR3 DNA: TGCGCCAGCAGCCAAACGGGTTTCGGAGAGACCCAGTACTTC
J gene: TRBJ2-3; D gene: TRBD1; clone size: few; V gene: TRBV4-1; CDR3 protein: CASSGRDRGRGDTQYF; CDR3 DNA: TGCGCCAGCAGCGGCCGGGACAGGGGCCGAGGGGATACGCAGTATTTT
J gene: TRBJ1-5; D gene: .; clone size: .; V gene: TRBV4-1; CDR3 protein: CASSQERSGPQHF; CDR3 DNA: TGCGCCAGCAGCCAGGAACGGTCAGGGCCCCAGCATTTT
J gene: TRBJ2-1; D gene: TRBD2; clone size: .; V gene: TRBV13; CDR3 protein: CASSPGLAGNLEQFF; CDR3 DNA: TGTGCCAGCAGCCCTGGACTAGCGGGAAATTTGGAGCAGTTCTTC
J gene: TRBJ2-1; D gene: .; clone size: few; V gene: TRBV7-2; CDR3 protein: CASSFMETNEQFF; CDR3 DNA: TGTGCCAGCAGCTTTATGGAGACCAATGAGCAGTTCTTC
J gene: TRBJ1-5; D gene: .; clone size: .; V gene: TRBV30; CDR3 protein: CAWSYGRSGQPQHF; CDR3 DNA: TGTGCCTGGAGCTATGGGAGGAGCGGGCAGCCCCAGCATTTT
J gene: TRBJ1-1; D gene: TRBD1; clone size: .; V gene: TRBV19; CDR3 protein: CASSRTGATEAFF; CDR3 DNA: TGTGCCAGTAGTAGAACAGGGGCCACTGAAGCTTTCTTT
J gene: TRBJ1-5; D gene: .; clone size: .; V gene: TRBV6-5; CDR3 protein: CASRHDRYGNQPQHF; CDR3 DNA: TGTGCCAGCAGGCACGATCGGTACGGCAATCAGCCCCAGCATTTT
J gene: TRBJ2-7; D gene: .; clone size: few; V gene: TRBV7-9; CDR3 protein: CASSLDGGDEQYF; CDR3 DNA: TGTGCCAGCAGCTTAGATGGCGGTGACGAGCAGTACTTC
J gene: TRBJ2-3; D gene: .; clone size: .; V gene: TRBV10-3; CDR3 protein: CAISDSLSSTDTQYF; CDR3 DNA: TGTGCCATCAGTGATTCCCTTTCTAGCACAGATACGCAGTATTTT
J gene: TRBJ2-1; D gene: .; clone size: once; V gene: TRBV29-1; CDR3 protein: CSVPPRSSYNEQFF; CDR3 DNA: TGCAGCGTTCCCCCAAGGAGCTCCTACAATGAGCAGTTCTTC
J gene: TRBJ1-6; D gene: TRBD1; clone size: .; V gene: TRBV11-2; CDR3 protein: CASSGGQGRSPLHF; CDR3 DNA: TGTGCCAGCAGCGGAGGACAGGGACGATCACCCCTCCACTTT
J gene: TRBJ1-3; D gene: TRBD1; clone size: .; V gene: TRBV13; CDR3 protein: CASSFRTGSGNTIYF; CDR3 DNA: TGTGCCAGCAGCTTTCGGACAGGCTCTGGAAACACCATATATTTT
J gene: TRBJ2-1; D gene: TRBD1; clone size: few; V gene: TRBV4-1; CDR3 protein: CASSPRSLTGVNEQFF; CDR3 DNA: TGCGCCAGCAGCCCCAGAAGTTTAACAGGGGTTAATGAGCAGTTCTTC
J gene: TRBJ2-7; D gene: TRBD1; clone size: .; V gene: TRBV5-1; CDR3 protein: CASSLRTGSGTYEQYF; CDR3 DNA: TGCGCCAGCAGCTTAAGGACAGGGTCGGGAACCTACGAGCAGTACTTC
J gene: TRBJ2-1; D gene: TRBD2; clone size: .; V gene: TRBV10-3; CDR3 protein: CAISETTHSGGAYEQFF; CDR3 DNA: TGTGCCATCAGTGAGACCACTCACAGCGGGGGGGCATATGAGCAGTTCTTC
J gene: TRBJ2-7; D gene: .; clone size: once; V gene: TRBV27; CDR3 protein: CASSEFEGEQYF; CDR3 DNA: TGTGCCAGCAGCGAGTTCGAGGGAGAGCAGTACTTC
J gene: TRBJ1-3; D gene: .; clone size: .; V gene: TRBV11-2; CDR3 protein: CASSPQQNTIYF; CDR3 DNA: TGTGCCAGCAGCCCACAACAAAACACCATATATTTT
J gene: TRBJ2-1; D gene: .; clone size: .; V gene: TRBV6-5; CDR3 protein: CASREGLGSYNEQFF; CDR3 DNA: TGTGCCAGCAGGGAGGGGCTCGGCTCCTACAATGAGCAGTTCTTC
J gene: TRBJ1-5; D gene: .; clone size: .; V gene: TRBV6-1; CDR3 protein: CASSEPGQGKFQPQHF; CDR3 DNA: TGTGCCAGCAGTGAGCCGGGACAAGGAAAGTTCCAGCCCCAGCATTTT
J gene: TRBJ2-1; D gene: TRBD1; clone size: .; V gene: TRBV27; CDR3 protein: CASSLTGTGNYNEQFF; CDR3 DNA: TGTGCCAGCAGTTTAACCGGGACAGGGAACTACAATGAGCAGTTCTTC
J gene: TRBJ2-1; D gene: TRBD2; clone size: .; V gene: TRBV28; CDR3 protein: CASSSRAGVAYNEQFF; CDR3 DNA: TGTGCCAGCAGTTCCCGAGCGGGAGTAGCCTACAATGAGCAGTTCTTC
J gene: TRBJ2-1; D gene: TRBD2; clone size: .; V gene: TRBV5-1; CDR3 protein: CASSLGTSGGDEQFF; CDR3 DNA: TGCGCCAGCAGCCTGGGGACTAGCGGGGGGGATGAGCAGTTCTTC
J gene: TRBJ1-5; D gene: TRBD1; clone size: few; V gene: TRBV18; CDR3 protein: CASSPQGGNQPQHF; CDR3 DNA: TGTGCCAGCTCACCCCAGGGGGGCAATCAGCCCCAGCATTTT
J gene: TRBJ2-5; D gene: .; clone size: .; V gene: TRBV6-6; CDR3 protein: CASSSPLGGGETQYF; CDR3 DNA: TGTGCCAGCAGTTCCCCCTTGGGGGGAGGAGAGACCCAGTACTTC
J gene: TRBJ1-1; D gene: .; clone size: .; V gene: TRBV28; CDR3 protein: CASSPGHLTEAFF; CDR3 DNA: TGTGCCAGCAGTCCTGGACATCTCACTGAAGCTTTCTTT
J gene: TRBJ1-6; D gene: .; clone size: .; V gene: TRBV30; CDR3 protein: CAWSLVGSPLHF; CDR3 DNA: TGTGCCTGGAGCCTGGTGGGCTCACCCCTCCACTTT
J gene: TRBJ1-4; D gene: .; clone size: few; V gene: TRBV30; CDR3 protein: CAWTAGHSNEKLFF; CDR3 DNA: TGTGCCTGGACAGCGGGACACTCTAATGAAAAACTGTTTTTT
J gene: TRBJ1-2; D gene: TRBD1; clone size: .; V gene: TRBV19; CDR3 protein: CASSPSTGGYGYTF; CDR3 DNA: TGTGCCAGTAGTCCCTCGACAGGGGGATATGGCTACACCTTC
J gene: TRBJ1-3; D gene: .; clone size: .; V gene: TRBV9; CDR3 protein: CASSATSSSGNTIYF; CDR3 DNA: TGTGCCAGCAGCGCTACTTCCTCCTCTGGAAACACCATATATTTT
J gene: TRBJ1-2; D gene: TRBD1; clone size: .; V gene: TRBV5-4; CDR3 protein: CASRQTGGIEGYTF; CDR3 DNA: TGTGCCAGCAGGCAAACAGGGGGCATTGAAGGCTACACCTTC
J gene: TRBJ1-5; D gene: TRBD1; clone size: .; V gene: TRBV4-2; CDR3 protein: CASSQESGTGSVQPQHF; CDR3 DNA: TGTGCCAGCAGCCAAGAATCCGGGACAGGGTCAGTTCAGCCCCAGCATTTT
J gene: TRBJ2-5; D gene: .; clone size: few; V gene: TRBV5-6; CDR3 protein: CASSPGWSIELFDQETQYF; CDR3 DNA: TGTGCCAGCAGCCCAGGTTGGTCCATTGAGCTGTTTGACCAAGAGACCCAGTACTTC
J gene: TRBJ2-6; D gene: .; clone size: .; V gene: TRBV7-9; CDR3 protein: CASSLTDPGANVLTF; CDR3 DNA: TGTGCCAGCAGCCTGACAGACCCTGGGGCCAACGTCCTGACTTTC